The 11 T cell receptor beta chains listed next were all sequenced from one sample in a study of blood T cells in healthy people across ages. With a J-beta primer mix and a sample-barcoded 5' primer, a second PCR ran roughly 6 to 11 cycles. TCRdb independently ran MiXCR on the 5' RACE reads; one entry per CDR3 protein. The sample has some 1.1 million distinct CDR3 sequences; roughly two fifths are singletons. Sequencing input: blood. These receptors were obtained from a man between 18 and 35 years old in good health.

V usage is TRBV18 and J usage is TRBJ2-7; D remains ambiguous. Deletions cut 0 bases from V and 3 bases from J, with 6 bases between. CDR1 KGHSH and CDR2 LQKENI come from the germline V gene. The CDR3 runs to 13 residues. CDR3: CASSPPGNYEQYF. CDR3 sequence (DNA): TGTGCCAGCTCACCACCCGGAAACTACGAGCAGTACTTC. Filled out from reference TRBV18 and TRBJ2-7, the complete variable domain reads NAGVMQNPRHLVRRRGQEARLRCSPMKGHSHVYWYRQLPEEGLKFMVYLQKENIIDESGMPKERFSAEFPKEGPSILRIQQVVRGDSAAYFCASSPPGNYEQYFGPGTRLTVT.

V usage is TRBV20-1 and J usage is TRBJ1-1; the D gene is possibly TRBD1 (5 bases). This CDR3 spans 14 amino acids. The ends were cut back, 0 bases at V and 5 bases at J, with 13 bases in the middle. Looked up from germline, CDR1 is DFQATT and CDR2 is SNEGSKA (reference sequence). This chain's CDR3 is CSARDGSEGTEAFF. In DNA form, the CDR3 reads TGCAGTGCTAGAGATGGCAGCGAGGGGACTGAAGCTTTCTTT.

This clonotype was picked up one time. The V gene is TRBV6-2 or TRBV6-3, the J gene TRBJ1-1, with D possibly TRBD1 on 6 matching bases. V was cut by 6 bases and J by 6 bases, with 14 bases left in between. Germline CDR1 MNHEY, CDR2 SVGEGT. This CDR3 spans 13 amino acids. In DNA form, the CDR3 reads TGTGCCAGCAGGAGCTCAGGGGCTTCTGAAGCTTTCTTT. It codes for CASRSSGASEAFF.

The chain joins TRBV20-1 to TRBJ2-7; tentatively, D is TRBD1 (6 bases). Germline loops: CDR1 DFQATT, CDR2 SNEGSKA (reference sequence). V was pared by 0 bases and J by 4 bases, with 16 bases between. This CDR3 comprises 15 residues. The CDR3 bases are TGCAGTGCTAGAGATGAAAACAGGGCCAGATACGAGCAGTACTTC. It yields the protein CSARDENRARYEQYF.

This chain joins TRBV6-6 and TRBJ1-2, with TRBD1 matching 7 bases. Trimming took 0 bases from V and 3 from J; bases not matched to a gene: 7. Germline values: CDR1 MNHNY, CDR2 SVGAGI (reference sequence). There are 16 residues in the CDR3. The CDR3: CASSYSPGTADYGYTF. The CDR3 DNA reads TGTGCCAGCAGTTACTCACCCGGGACAGCTGACTATGGCTACACCTTC.

The chain uses TRBV12-3 or TRBV12-4 and TRBJ2-3; D unresolved. The CDR3 totals 15 residues. V lost 6 bases and J lost 2, with 15 bases in between. Written as DNA, the CDR3 is TGTGCCAGCAGGAGCCTAGGGTTTAACACAGATACGCAGTATTTT. Its translation: CASRSLGFNTDTQYF.

The chain couples TRBV7-9 to TRBJ1-1; the D gene is possibly TRBD1 (5 bases). The V end was cut by 5 bases, the J end by 0 bases, with 10 bases between. Germline lookup yields CDR1 SEHNR and CDR2 FQNEAQ (reference sequence). The CDR3 is 14 amino acids. The CDR3 nucleotides are TGTGCCAGCAGCAAAGACAGCTTGAACACTGAAGCTTTCTTT. Residues: CASSKDSLNTEAFF. The variable domain in full, completed from reference TRBV7-9 and TRBJ1-1, reads DTGVSQNPRHKITKRGQNVTFRCDPISEHNRLYWYRQTLGQGPEFLTYFQNEAQLEKSRLLSDRFSAERPKGSFSTLEIQRTEQGDSAMYLCASSKDSLNTEAFFGQGTRLTVV.

This clonotype was observed a few times. The rearrangement links TRBV5-1 to TRBJ2-2; TRBD1 matches at 7 bases. V lost 4 bases to trimming and J lost 5 bases; unmatched junction nucleotides: 2. Per the germline V gene, CDR1 is SGHRS and CDR2 is YFSETQ. CDR3 length: 13 amino acids. The CDR3 coding sequence is TGCGCCAGCAGCCCGACAGGGACCGGGGAGCTGTTTTTT. Residues: CASSPTGTGELFF.

The table lists this clonotype with many counts. The gene calls are TRBV6-5 and TRBJ2-3; D call uncertain. The CDR3 runs 13 residues. The germline gives CDR1 MNHEY, CDR2 SVGAGI. Deletions cut 7 bases from V and 4 bases from J, with 12 bases between. CDR3 DNA sequence: TGTGCCAGCACCGAGTCAGGTGCAGATACGCAGTATTTT. Protein: CASTESGADTQYF.

The chain uses TRBV29-1 and TRBJ2-2; 9 bases map to TRBD1. In germline, CDR1 is SQVTM, CDR2 ANQGSEA. The CDR3 length is 16 residues. The V gene end was trimmed by 7 bases and the J gene end by 4 bases; junction bases not matched to a gene: 13. CDR3 residues: CSAISTGGKSTGELFF. The CDR3 DNA is TGCAGCGCTATTTCGACAGGGGGAAAGAGCACCGGGGAGCTGTTTTTT.

This clonotype has more than one count but fewer than ten. This chain uses TRBV25-1 with TRBJ1-2; D is ambiguous. The germline gives CDR1 MGHDK, CDR2 SYGVNS. The V and J ends lost 3 bases and 10 bases respectively, with 6 bases between them. The CDR3 totals 10 residues. The CDR3 region is CASSDGIYTF. For the CDR3, the DNA is TGTGCCAGCAGTGACGGGATCTACACCTTC.